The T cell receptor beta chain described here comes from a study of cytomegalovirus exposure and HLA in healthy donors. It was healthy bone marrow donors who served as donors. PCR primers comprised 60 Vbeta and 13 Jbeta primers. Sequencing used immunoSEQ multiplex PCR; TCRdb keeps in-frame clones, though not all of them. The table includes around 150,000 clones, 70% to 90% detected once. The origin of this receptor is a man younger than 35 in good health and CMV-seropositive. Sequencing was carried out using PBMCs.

In DNA, the CDR3 is TGTGCCAGCAGTGGAGATAAGAACACTGAAGCTTTCTTT. It specifies CASSGDKNTEAFF. The chain has TRBV2 and TRBJ1-1; D is unclear. V dropped 4 bases and J dropped 1 base, with 7 bases sitting between them. The CDR3 is 13 residues long. Germline assignment: CDR1 SNHLY and CDR2 FYNNEI.